The 8 T cell receptor beta chains given below trace back to one sample, sequenced in a study of post-analysis software for immune sequencing data (dated by TCRdb to 2013 to 2016). Results the study describes overall, beyond this receptor: A handful of TRBV segments, including TRBV5-6, TRBV5-1 and TRBV20-1, were significantly more frequent in patients than controls.

The method behind the library was PCR. The instrument was an Illumina HiSeq 2500. To reduce PCR and sequencing biases, unique molecular identifiers were incorporated into the TCR beta cDNA libraries. TCRdb passed the public sequencing reads through fastp at Q25 and MiXCR, retaining productive beta sequences. Each CDR3 protein gets just one entry, which takes the most common genes and DNA from the rows behind it. The sample yields about 430,000 distinct CDR3 sequences; roughly 38% were counted once. The ten most abundant clones make up less than 10% of the sample. The antigens of these receptors remain unknown. Sample: blood. These TCRs come from a girl aged 2 to 9 with multiple sclerosis.

This clonotype has only a few counts. The chain combines TRBV16 with TRBJ2-5; 7 nucleotides align to TRBD1. V shed 1 base and J 5 bases; nucleotides not matched to a gene: 7. Germline V gene sequence: CDR1 KGHSY, CDR2 FQNENV. CDR3 length: 15 amino acids. CDR3: CASSQFRQGSETQYF. For the CDR3, the DNA is TGTGCCAGCAGCCAATTCCGACAGGGATCCGAGACCCAGTACTTC.

The chain combines TRBV7-2 with TRBJ2-7; no clear D. V was cut by 4 bases and J by 4 bases, with 20 bases left in between. Germline lookup yields CDR1 SGHTA and CDR2 FQGNSA. The CDR3 loop spans 16 amino acids. The CDR3 nucleotides read TGTGCCAGCAGCTCCTACGCCGATCCTGTTTCATACGAGCAGTACTTC. Its protein is CASSSYADPVSYEQYF.

V is TRBV2 and J is TRBJ2-3; D may be TRBD1 (6 bases). Trimming shortened V by 2 bases and J by 6 bases, and 18 bases separated the two germline ends. The CDR3 is 16 residues long. Germline V gene sequence: CDR1 SNHLY, CDR2 FYNNEI. The CDR3 is CASSEYYRATGDTQYF. DNA of the CDR3: TGTGCCAGCAGTGAATATTACAGGGCCACCGGGGATACGCAGTATTTT.

The rearrangement uses TRBV7-7 and TRBJ2-1, with D possibly TRBD2 on 6 matching bases. Trimming removed 1 base at V and 9 bases at J, with 16 bases between. Germline V gene lookup returns CDR1 SSHAT and CDR2 FNYEAQ (reference sequence). The length of the CDR3 is 15 residues. This chain's CDR3 is CASSLGPTSLSEQFF. CDR3 in DNA: TGTGCCAGCAGCTTAGGGCCCACTAGCCTCAGTGAGCAGTTCTTC.

CDR3 DNA sequence: TGTGCCAGCAGCTTAATGGCAGCCTTTAGCACAGATACGCAGTATTTT. This encodes CASSLMAAFSTDTQYF. V usage is TRBV7-3 and J usage is TRBJ2-3, with D unresolved. The ends were cut back, 1 base at V and 0 bases at J, with 11 bases in the middle. CDR3 length equals 16 residues. CDR1 and CDR2 (germline): SGHTA, FQGTGA. Full variable domain (missing parts from reference TRBV7-3 and TRBJ2-3): GAGVSQTPSNKVTEKGKYVELRCDPISGHTALYWYRQSLGQGPEFLIYFQGTGAADDSGLPNDRFFAVRPEGSVSTLKIQRTERGDSAVYLCASSLMAAFSTDTQYFGPGTRLTVL.

The chain couples TRBV12-3 or TRBV12-4 to TRBJ2-7, with TRBD2 identical over 12 bases. V dropped 6 bases and J dropped 0; count of bases not matched to a gene: 3. This CDR3 is built from 15 residues. This CDR3 reads CASRATSGSSYEQYF. CDR3 bases: TGTGCCAGCAGAGCGACTAGCGGGAGCTCCTACGAGCAGTACTTC.

A few counts support this clonotype. The chain carries TRBV18 and TRBJ2-5; 8 bases line up with TRBD1. The CDR3 length is 13 residues. Looked up from germline, CDR1 is KGHSH and CDR2 is LQKENI. Trimming removed 11 bases from V and 3 bases from J; junction bases left unmatched: 8. The CDR3 DNA reads as TGTGCCGGAGCCAGGGGGCTGGAAGAGACCCAGTACTTC. It codes for CAGARGLEETQYF.

The sample holds one count of this clonotype. The CDR3 sequence: CAISKPGQGASYEQYF. CDR3 DNA: TGTGCCATCAGTAAACCCGGACAGGGGGCTTCCTACGAGCAGTACTTC. The rearrangement uses TRBV10-3 and TRBJ2-7; 11 nucleotides line up with TRBD1. The CDR3 loop spans 16 amino acids. Germline values: CDR1 ENHRY, CDR2 SYGVKD. V trimming: 5 bases; J trimming: 1 base; junction bases outside the gene matches: 7.